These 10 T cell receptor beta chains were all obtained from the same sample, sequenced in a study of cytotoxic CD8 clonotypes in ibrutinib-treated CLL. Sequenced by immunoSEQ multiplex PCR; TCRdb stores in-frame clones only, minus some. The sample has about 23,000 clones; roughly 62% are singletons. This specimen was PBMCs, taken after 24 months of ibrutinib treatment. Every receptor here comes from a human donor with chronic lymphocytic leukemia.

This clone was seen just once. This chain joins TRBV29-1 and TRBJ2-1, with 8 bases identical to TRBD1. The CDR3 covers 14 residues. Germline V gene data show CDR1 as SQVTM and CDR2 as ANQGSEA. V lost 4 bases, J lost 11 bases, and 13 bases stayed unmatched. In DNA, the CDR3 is TGCAGCGTTGTGCGGTGGACAGGGAGCGATAAGCAGTTCTTC. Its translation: CSVVRWTGSDKQFF.

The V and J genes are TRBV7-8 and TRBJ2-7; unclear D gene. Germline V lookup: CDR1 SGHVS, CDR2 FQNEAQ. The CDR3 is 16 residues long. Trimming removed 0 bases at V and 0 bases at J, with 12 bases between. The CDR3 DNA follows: TGTGCCAGCAGCTTAGCGGGTTCTGTAGTCTCCTACGAGCAGTACTTC. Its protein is CASSLAGSVVSYEQYF.

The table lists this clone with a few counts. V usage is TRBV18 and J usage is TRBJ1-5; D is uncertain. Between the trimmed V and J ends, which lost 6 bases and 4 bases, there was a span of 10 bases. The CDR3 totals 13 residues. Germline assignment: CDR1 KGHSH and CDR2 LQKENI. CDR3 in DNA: TGTGCCAGCTCTCGTCTCTCAAATCAGCCCCAGCATTTT. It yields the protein CASSRLSNQPQHF. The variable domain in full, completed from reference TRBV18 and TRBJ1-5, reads NAGVMQNPRHLVRRRGQEARLRCSPMKGHSHVYWYRQLPEEGLKFMVYLQKENIIDESGMPKERFSAEFPKEGPSILRIQQVVRGDSAAYFCASSRLSNQPQHFGDGTRLSIL.

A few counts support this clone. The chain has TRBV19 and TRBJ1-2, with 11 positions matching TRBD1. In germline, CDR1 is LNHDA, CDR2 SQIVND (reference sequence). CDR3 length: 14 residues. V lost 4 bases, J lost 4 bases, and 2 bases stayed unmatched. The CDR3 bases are TGTGCCAGTAGTACCGGGACAGGGGGCTATGGCTACACCTTC. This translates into CASSTGTGGYGYTF.

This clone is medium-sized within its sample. The CDR3 bases are TGTGCCAGCAGCCTACTGAAACACTCTGGAAACACCATATATTTT. Protein sequence: CASSLLKHSGNTIYF. This chain links TRBV2 with TRBJ1-3; D unresolved. Looked up from germline, CDR1 is SNHLY and CDR2 is FYNNEI. The V end lost 6 bases, the J end lost 0 bases, and 12 bases lay between the germline ends. CDR3 size: 15 residues. The whole variable domain, remainder taken from reference TRBV2 and TRBJ1-3, is EPEVTQTPSHQVTQMGQEVILRCVPISNHLYFYWYRQILGQKVEFLVSFYNNEISEKSEIFDDQFSVERPDGSNFTLKIRSTKLEDSAMYFCASSLLKHSGNTIYFGEGSWLTVV.

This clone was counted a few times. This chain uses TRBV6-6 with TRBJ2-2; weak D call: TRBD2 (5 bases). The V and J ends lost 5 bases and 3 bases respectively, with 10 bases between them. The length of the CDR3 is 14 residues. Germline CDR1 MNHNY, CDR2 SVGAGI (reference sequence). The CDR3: CASSARRDTGELFF. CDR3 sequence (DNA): TGTGCCAGCAGTGCGAGGCGGGACACCGGGGAGCTGTTTTTT.

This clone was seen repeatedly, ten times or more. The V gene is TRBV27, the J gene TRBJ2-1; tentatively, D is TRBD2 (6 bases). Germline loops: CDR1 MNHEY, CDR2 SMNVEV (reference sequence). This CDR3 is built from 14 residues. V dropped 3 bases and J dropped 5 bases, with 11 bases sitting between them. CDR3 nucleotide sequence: TGTGCCAGCAGTTTTGGGGGGACGAACAATGAGCAGTTCTTC. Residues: CASSFGGTNNEQFF.

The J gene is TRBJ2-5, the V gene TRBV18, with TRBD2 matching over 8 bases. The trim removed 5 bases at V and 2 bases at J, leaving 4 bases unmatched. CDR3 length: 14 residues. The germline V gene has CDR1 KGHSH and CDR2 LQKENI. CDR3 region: CASSSSGGQETQYF. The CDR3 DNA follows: TGTGCCAGCTCATCCTCGGGGGGGCAAGAGACCCAGTACTTC.

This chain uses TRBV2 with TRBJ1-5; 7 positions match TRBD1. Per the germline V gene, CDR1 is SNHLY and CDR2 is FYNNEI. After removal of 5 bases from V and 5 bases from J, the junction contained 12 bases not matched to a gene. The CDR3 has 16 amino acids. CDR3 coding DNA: TGTGCCAGCAGTTATCGACAGGGCGCAAGTTATCAGCCCCAGCATTTT. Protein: CASSYRQGASYQPQHF. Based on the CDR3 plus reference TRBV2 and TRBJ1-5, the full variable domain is EPEVTQTPSHQVTQMGQEVILRCVPISNHLYFYWYRQILGQKVEFLVSFYNNEISEKSEIFDDQFSVERPDGSNFTLKIRSTKLEDSAMYFCASSYRQGASYQPQHFGDGTRLSIL.

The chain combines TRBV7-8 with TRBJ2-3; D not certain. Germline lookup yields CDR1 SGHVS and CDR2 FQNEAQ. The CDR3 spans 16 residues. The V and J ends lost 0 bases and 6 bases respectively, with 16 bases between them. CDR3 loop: CASSLAGPTYGDTQYF. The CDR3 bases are TGTGCCAGCAGCTTAGCCGGACCCACGTATGGGGATACGCAGTATTTT. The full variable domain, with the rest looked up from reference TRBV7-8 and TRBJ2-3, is GAGVSQSPRYKVAKRGQDVALRCDPISGHVSLFWYQQALGQGPEFLTYFQNEAQLDKSGLPSDRFFAERPEGSVSTLKIQRTQQEDSAVYLCASSLAGPTYGDTQYFGPGTRLTVL.